This T cell receptor (beta chain) derives from a study of cytotoxic CD8 clonotypes in ibrutinib-treated CLL. This CDR3 is 13 amino acids long. V gave up 1 base and J gave up 6 bases, with 6 bases separating them. Looked up from germline, CDR1 is SGHTA and CDR2 is FQGNSA. The study, taken as a whole, reports: Before falling back toward baseline at progression, clonality had risen at the time of ibrutinib response. Sustained-remission and progressing patients were not sampled at matched times.

Remarks on this clone: Its antigen is not identified.

Researchers set a sequencing depth target of 1 in 200,000 to 1 in 1 million T cells. Libraries were prepared by immunoSEQ multiplex PCR; TCRdb keeps only in-frame clonotypes and omits some of them. The sample shows some 200,000 clones, just over 70% of them seen only once. The material sequenced was PBMCs, taken after 12 months of ibrutinib treatment. The sequence came from a human donor with chronic lymphocytic leukemia. The V and J genes are TRBV7-2 and TRBJ1-4, with D uncertain. CDR3 in amino acids: CASSLELDEKLFF. In DNA, the CDR3 is TGTGCCAGCAGCTTAGAGCTGGATGAAAAACTGTTTTTT.